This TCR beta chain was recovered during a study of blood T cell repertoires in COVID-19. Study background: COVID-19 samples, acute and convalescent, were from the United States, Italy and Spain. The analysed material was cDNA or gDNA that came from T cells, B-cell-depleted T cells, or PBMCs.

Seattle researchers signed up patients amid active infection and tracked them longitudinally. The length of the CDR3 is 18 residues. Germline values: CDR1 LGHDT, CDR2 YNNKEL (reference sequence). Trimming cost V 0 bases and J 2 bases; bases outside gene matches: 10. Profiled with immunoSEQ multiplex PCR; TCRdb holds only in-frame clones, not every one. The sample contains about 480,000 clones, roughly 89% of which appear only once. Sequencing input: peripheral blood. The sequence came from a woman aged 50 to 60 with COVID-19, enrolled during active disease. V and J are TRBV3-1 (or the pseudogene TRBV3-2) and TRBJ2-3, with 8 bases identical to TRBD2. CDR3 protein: CASSQDSSSGTSTDTQYF. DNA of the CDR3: TGTGCCAGCAGCCAAGACTCTAGTAGCGGGACCTCCACAGATACGCAGTATTTT.